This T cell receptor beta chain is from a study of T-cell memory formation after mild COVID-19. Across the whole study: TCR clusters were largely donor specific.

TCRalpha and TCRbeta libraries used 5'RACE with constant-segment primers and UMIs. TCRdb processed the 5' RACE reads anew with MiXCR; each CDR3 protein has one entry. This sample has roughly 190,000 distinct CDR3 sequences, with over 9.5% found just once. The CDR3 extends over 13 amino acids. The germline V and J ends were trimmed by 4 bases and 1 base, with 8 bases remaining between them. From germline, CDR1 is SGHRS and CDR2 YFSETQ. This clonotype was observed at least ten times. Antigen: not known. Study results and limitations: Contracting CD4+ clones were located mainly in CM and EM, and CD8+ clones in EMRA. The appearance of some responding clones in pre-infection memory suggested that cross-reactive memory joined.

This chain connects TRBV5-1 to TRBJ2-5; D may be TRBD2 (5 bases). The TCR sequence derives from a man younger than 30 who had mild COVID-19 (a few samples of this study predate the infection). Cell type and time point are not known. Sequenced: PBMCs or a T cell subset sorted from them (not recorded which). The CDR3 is CASSPGSQETQYF. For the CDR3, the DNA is TGCGCCAGCAGCCCGGGGTCCCAAGAGACCCAGTACTTC.